This T cell receptor (beta chain) was captured by sequencing in a study of Ad26.COV2.S vaccination and SARS-CoV-2 variants. Looking at the study overall: Once or twice, 56 days apart, Ad26.COV2.S was delivered intramuscularly. Study observations and caveats: Total T cell responses, in the TCR breadth and depth analyses, may have been underestimated.

Comment on this clone: Its target is not known.

Generated by immunoSEQ multiplex PCR, the TCRdb table keeps only in-frame clones and is missing some. The profile shows 300,000 to 350,000 clones, less than 90% of them singletons. Treatment indicated: roughly 18 received Ad26.COV2.S at low or high dose, single or two shots; 5 received placebo; per-sample allocation not given. It was on day 63 after the first vaccine or placebo injection that samples were taken. This specimen was peripheral blood, taken in a trial of Ad26.COV2.S vaccine versus placebo. The TCR originated in a person aged 18-65 years who received the Ad26.COV2.S COVID-19 vaccine or a placebo.

This CDR3 reads CASSRTPGTDNEKLFF. CDR3 in DNA: TGTGCCAGCTCACGGACCCCCGGGACAGATAATGAAAAACTGTTTTTT. This chain joins TRBV18 and TRBJ1-4, with 7 bases aligning to TRBD1. The CDR3 loop spans 16 amino acids. V was clipped by 4 bases and J by 4 bases; unmatched bases: 9. The germline CDR1 and CDR2 sequences are KGHSH and LQKENI.